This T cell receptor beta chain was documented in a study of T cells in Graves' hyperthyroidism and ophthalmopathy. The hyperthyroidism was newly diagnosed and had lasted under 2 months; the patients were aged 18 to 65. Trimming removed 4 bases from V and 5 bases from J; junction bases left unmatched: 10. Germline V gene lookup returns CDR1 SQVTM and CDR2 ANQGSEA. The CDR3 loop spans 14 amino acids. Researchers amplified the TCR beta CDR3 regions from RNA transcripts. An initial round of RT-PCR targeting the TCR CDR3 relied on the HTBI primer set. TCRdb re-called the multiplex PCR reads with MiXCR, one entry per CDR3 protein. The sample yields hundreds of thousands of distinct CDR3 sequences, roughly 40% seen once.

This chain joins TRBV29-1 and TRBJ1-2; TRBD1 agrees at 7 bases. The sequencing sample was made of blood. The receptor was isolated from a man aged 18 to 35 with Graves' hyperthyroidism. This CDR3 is CSVGQGYEQYGYTF. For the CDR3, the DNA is TGCAGCGTTGGACAGGGCTACGAGCAGTATGGCTACACCTTC.